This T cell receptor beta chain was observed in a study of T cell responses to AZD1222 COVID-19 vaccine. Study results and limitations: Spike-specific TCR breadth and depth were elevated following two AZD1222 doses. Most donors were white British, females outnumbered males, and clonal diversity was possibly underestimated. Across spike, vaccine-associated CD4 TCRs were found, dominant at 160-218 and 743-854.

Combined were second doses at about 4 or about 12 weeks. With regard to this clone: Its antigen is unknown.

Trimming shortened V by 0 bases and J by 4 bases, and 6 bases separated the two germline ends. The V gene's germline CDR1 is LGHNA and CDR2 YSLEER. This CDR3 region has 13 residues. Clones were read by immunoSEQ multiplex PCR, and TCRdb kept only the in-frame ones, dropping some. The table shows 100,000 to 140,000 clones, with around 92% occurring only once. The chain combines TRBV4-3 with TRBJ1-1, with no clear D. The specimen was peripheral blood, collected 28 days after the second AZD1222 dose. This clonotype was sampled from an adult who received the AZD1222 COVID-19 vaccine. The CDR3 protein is CASSQDRRTEAFF. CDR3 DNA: TGCGCCAGCAGCCAAGATCGCCGCACTGAAGCTTTCTTT.